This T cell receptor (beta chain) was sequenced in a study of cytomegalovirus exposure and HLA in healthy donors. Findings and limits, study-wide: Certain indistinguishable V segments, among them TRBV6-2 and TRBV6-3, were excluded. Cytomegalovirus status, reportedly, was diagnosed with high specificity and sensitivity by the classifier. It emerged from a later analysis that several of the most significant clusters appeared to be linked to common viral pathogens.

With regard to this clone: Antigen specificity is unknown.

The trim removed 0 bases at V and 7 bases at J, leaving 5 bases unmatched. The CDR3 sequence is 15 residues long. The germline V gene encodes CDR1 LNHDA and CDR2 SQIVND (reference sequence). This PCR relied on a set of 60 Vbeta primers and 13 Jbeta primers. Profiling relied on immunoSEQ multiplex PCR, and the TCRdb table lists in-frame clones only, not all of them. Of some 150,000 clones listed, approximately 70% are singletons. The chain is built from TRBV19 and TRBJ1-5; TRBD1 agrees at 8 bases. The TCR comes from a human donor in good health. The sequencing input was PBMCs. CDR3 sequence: CASSIDGQGAQPQHF. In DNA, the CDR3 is TGTGCCAGTAGTATAGATGGGCAGGGGGCCCAGCCCCAGCATTTT.